This T cell receptor (beta chain) was recorded in a study of cytomegalovirus exposure and HLA in healthy donors. Study in general: In terms of ancestry, the Caucasian-associated cluster contained roughly 81% of the roughly 360 genotyped donors. Regarding the study as a whole: Analysis was performed later, and it showed HLA-associated TCR beta chains to be more clonally expanded than equally common others.

PCR was performed using 60 Vbeta and 13 Jbeta primers. Some clones are missing from TCRdb's copy, which holds only in-frame ones; the method was immunoSEQ multiplex PCR. This table has about 150,000 clones, 86% appearing once. Comment on this clone: Its antigen remains unidentified.

The sequence came from a woman between 18 and 29 years old in good health and CMV-seronegative. The sample was PBMCs.

This CDR3 is CASSLDRERNQPQHF. CDR3 nucleotide sequence: TGTGCCAGCAGCTTGGACAGGGAACGCAATCAGCCCCAGCATTTT. The J gene is TRBJ1-5, the V gene TRBV5-4, with a weak D call TRBD1 (6 bases). Germline V gives CDR1 SGHNT, CDR2 YYREEE (reference sequence). With 0 bases removed from V and 2 bases from J, the gap between germline ends came to 9 bases. The CDR3 is 15 residues long.